Listed below are T cell receptor beta chains from one sample, sequenced in a study of radiation and T cells in renal cell carcinoma. Data came from immunoSEQ multiplex PCR; TCRdb stores just in-frame clones and leaves some out. The table lists about 83,000 clones, around four fifths of them singletons. This sample comprised blood, obtained from a patient whose treatment included radiotherapy and nephrectomy. The receptors originated from a woman aged 55-70 years with renal cell carcinoma. The CDR3 runs from the conserved cysteine through the conserved F or W. The order of the fields is V gene, D gene, J gene, clone size, CDR3 DNA, CDR3 protein. A D gene is named only where the DNA matches it firmly. Not every row has a clone size; where given, it reads once, few, many or a size class.

v_gene: TRBV27
d_gene: -
j_gene: TRBJ2-6
abundance: -
CDR3nt: TGTGCCAGCAGTCGCAGACCCAGCTCTGGGGCCAACGTCCTGACTTTC
CDR3aa: CASSRRPSSGANVLTF

v_gene: TRBV2
d_gene: -
j_gene: TRBJ1-6
abundance: -
CDR3nt: TGTGCCAGCAGTGAAGCGAGGGATTCAGCCCTCCACTTT
CDR3aa: CASSEARDSALHF

v_gene: TRBV11-2
d_gene: -
j_gene: TRBJ2-7
abundance: -
CDR3nt: TGTGCCAGCAGCTTAGAGTTTGGGCAGGGGGAGCAGTACTTC
CDR3aa: CASSLEFGQGEQYF

v_gene: TRBV6-1
d_gene: -
j_gene: TRBJ1-2
abundance: -
CDR3nt: TGTGCCAGCAGTGAAGTACCTTGGTATGGCTACACCTTC
CDR3aa: CASSEVPWYGYTF

v_gene: TRBV27
d_gene: -
j_gene: TRBJ2-6
abundance: -
CDR3nt: TGTGCCAGCAGTTCCCGATGGGGCACCTCTGGGGCCAACGTCCTGACTTTC
CDR3aa: CASSSRWGTSGANVLTF

v_gene: TRBV5-1
d_gene: -
j_gene: TRBJ1-4
abundance: few
CDR3nt: TGCGCCAGCAGCTTTCTCTCCCTTGGGGATGAAAAACTGTTTTTT
CDR3aa: CASSFLSLGDEKLFF

v_gene: TRBV5-1
d_gene: -
j_gene: TRBJ1-4
abundance: -
CDR3nt: TGCGCCAGCAGCTTCAGGGCGGATGCAACTAATGAAAAACTGTTTTTT
CDR3aa: CASSFRADATNEKLFF

v_gene: TRBV10-3
d_gene: TRBD1
j_gene: TRBJ2-1
abundance: -
CDR3nt: TGTGCCATCAACCGGGACAGGGCCTACAATGAGCAGTTCTTC
CDR3aa: CAINRDRAYNEQFF

v_gene: TRBV29-1
d_gene: TRBD1
j_gene: TRBJ1-2
abundance: -
CDR3nt: TGCAGCGTTGCGTCCACAGGGGGCGCTGGCTACACCTTC
CDR3aa: CSVASTGGAGYTF

v_gene: TRBV5-5
d_gene: TRBD1
j_gene: TRBJ2-7
abundance: few
CDR3nt: TGTGCCAGCAGCACCGGGACAGTTGACTCCTACGAGCAGTACTTC
CDR3aa: CASSTGTVDSYEQYF

v_gene: TRBV2
d_gene: TRBD1
j_gene: TRBJ2-3
abundance: -
CDR3nt: TGTGCCAGCAGTGAAGCCCAAGAGGGACAGGACACAGATACGCAGTATTTT
CDR3aa: CASSEAQEGQDTDTQYF

v_gene: TRBV6-5
d_gene: TRBD1
j_gene: TRBJ2-1
abundance: -
CDR3nt: TGTGCCAGCAGTTTACTAGGCAGGACAGGATACAATGAGCAGTTCTTC
CDR3aa: CASSLLGRTGYNEQFF

v_gene: TRBV27
d_gene: TRBD1
j_gene: TRBJ1-2
abundance: -
CDR3nt: TGTGCCAGCAGTCTGACAGGGAGATTAGGCTACACCTTC
CDR3aa: CASSLTGRLGYTF

v_gene: TRBV18
d_gene: TRBD1
j_gene: TRBJ2-3
abundance: few
CDR3nt: TGTGCCAGCTCACTGCCGAAGACAGGGGGCAGAAGCACAGATACGCAGTATTTT
CDR3aa: CASSLPKTGGRSTDTQYF

v_gene: TRBV28
d_gene: TRBD1
j_gene: TRBJ2-7
abundance: few
CDR3nt: TGTGCCAGCAGCTCCCGGGACAGCTATATAACCTACGAGCAGTACTTC
CDR3aa: CASSSRDSYITYEQYF

v_gene: TRBV29-1
d_gene: -
j_gene: TRBJ2-6
abundance: -
CDR3nt: TGCAGCGCCCAGGGGTCCATGGGGGGGGCCAACGTCCTGACTTTC
CDR3aa: CSAQGSMGGANVLTF

v_gene: TRBV7-9
d_gene: -
j_gene: TRBJ2-3
abundance: -
CDR3nt: TGTGCCAGCCACAGGGAGACAGATACGCAGTATTTT
CDR3aa: CASHRETDTQYF

v_gene: TRBV28
d_gene: -
j_gene: TRBJ1-4
abundance: -
CDR3nt: TGTGCCAGCAGTACGGGGGGAACTAATGAAAAACTGTTTTTT
CDR3aa: CASSTGGTNEKLFF

v_gene: TRBV19
d_gene: -
j_gene: TRBJ1-1
abundance: -
CDR3nt: TGTGCCAGTATATCAGGGCCCAGAACTGAAGCTTTCTTT
CDR3aa: CASISGPRTEAFF

v_gene: TRBV6-5
d_gene: -
j_gene: TRBJ2-2
abundance: -
CDR3nt: TGTGCCAGCAGTCCGCCGGCCTCTCGGGGCGGGGAGCTGTTTTTT
CDR3aa: CASSPPASRGGELFF

v_gene: TRBV19
d_gene: TRBD1
j_gene: TRBJ2-7
abundance: -
CDR3nt: TGTGCCAGTAGTACCCGGGACAGGGGGCGGGAGCAGTACTTC
CDR3aa: CASSTRDRGREQYF

v_gene: TRBV2
d_gene: TRBD2
j_gene: TRBJ2-1
abundance: -
CDR3nt: TGTGCCAGCAGGTTAGCGGGAGGCAACAATGAGCAGTTCTTC
CDR3aa: CASRLAGGNNEQFF

v_gene: TRBV4-2
d_gene: -
j_gene: TRBJ1-2
abundance: once
CDR3nt: TGTGCCAGCAGCCAAGATTCGGGGCGCCGCGGAGGCTACACCTTC
CDR3aa: CASSQDSGRRGGYTF

v_gene: TRBV5-5
d_gene: TRBD2
j_gene: TRBJ2-3
abundance: -
CDR3nt: TGTGCCAGCAGCCATCTTCGGGGGGGCCCAGATACGCAGTATTTT
CDR3aa: CASSHLRGGPDTQYF

v_gene: TRBV5-1
d_gene: TRBD1
j_gene: TRBJ1-5
abundance: -
CDR3nt: TGCGCCAGCAGCTTGGGGACAGGACCGGAGCCCCAGCATTTT
CDR3aa: CASSLGTGPEPQHF

v_gene: TRBV7-2
d_gene: TRBD2
j_gene: TRBJ2-3
abundance: -
CDR3nt: TGTGCCAGCAGGCCCCAAAGGGGACTAGCGCCAGATACGCAGTATTTT
CDR3aa: CASRPQRGLAPDTQYF

v_gene: TRBV5-4
d_gene: -
j_gene: TRBJ2-5
abundance: -
CDR3nt: TGTGCCAGCAGCTTCGGCGGGTACCAAGAGACCCAGTACTTC
CDR3aa: CASSFGGYQETQYF

v_gene: TRBV4-1
d_gene: TRBD1
j_gene: TRBJ1-5
abundance: few
CDR3nt: TGCGCCAGCAGCCCACCCGGGACAGGTCTGTTTAGTCAGCCCCAGCATTTT
CDR3aa: CASSPPGTGLFSQPQHF

v_gene: TRBV5-1
d_gene: -
j_gene: TRBJ1-3
abundance: -
CDR3nt: TGCGCCAGCAGCACTCACTCGGGAAACACCATATATTTT
CDR3aa: CASSTHSGNTIYF

v_gene: TRBV18
d_gene: -
j_gene: TRBJ1-1
abundance: -
CDR3nt: TGTGCCAGCTCACCCCGGGTCACAGAGGGCACTGAAGCTTTCTTT
CDR3aa: CASSPRVTEGTEAFF

v_gene: TRBV6-1
d_gene: TRBD2
j_gene: TRBJ2-2
abundance: -
CDR3nt: TGTGCCAGCAGTGCAGGGAGGGGAAACACCGGGGAGCTGTTTTTT
CDR3aa: CASSAGRGNTGELFF

v_gene: TRBV5-1
d_gene: TRBD1
j_gene: TRBJ2-4
abundance: -
CDR3nt: TGCGCCAGCAGGCCCCAGGGGACAGGGATTGCCAAAAACATTCAGTACTTC
CDR3aa: CASRPQGTGIAKNIQYF

v_gene: TRBV19
d_gene: -
j_gene: TRBJ2-3
abundance: -
CDR3nt: TGTGCCAGTGGATCGGACCGCACAGATACGCAGTATTTT
CDR3aa: CASGSDRTDTQYF

v_gene: TRBV4-1
d_gene: TRBD1
j_gene: TRBJ1-4
abundance: -
CDR3nt: TGCGCCAGCAGCCAATGGGACAGAACTAATGAAAAACTGTTTTTT
CDR3aa: CASSQWDRTNEKLFF

v_gene: TRBV6-1
d_gene: TRBD1
j_gene: TRBJ2-6
abundance: -
CDR3nt: TGTGCCAGCAGTGCCCGGACAGGGGGCATTGGGGCCAACGTCCTGACTTTC
CDR3aa: CASSARTGGIGANVLTF

v_gene: TRBV5-1
d_gene: -
j_gene: TRBJ2-2
abundance: few
CDR3nt: TGCGCCAGCAGCTTGGTTCAGGGAGACACCGGGGAGCTGTTTTTT
CDR3aa: CASSLVQGDTGELFF

v_gene: TRBV4-3
d_gene: -
j_gene: TRBJ2-3
abundance: -
CDR3nt: TGCGCCAGCAGTCGGACTGGCACAGATACGCAGTATTTT
CDR3aa: CASSRTGTDTQYF

v_gene: TRBV28
d_gene: TRBD1
j_gene: TRBJ2-7
abundance: -
CDR3nt: TGTGCCAGCAGTCTCCACTGGACAGGGCCAGGGAGCGAGCAGTACTTC
CDR3aa: CASSLHWTGPGSEQYF

v_gene: TRBV18
d_gene: -
j_gene: TRBJ2-1
abundance: -
CDR3nt: TGTGCCAGCTCACCATGGGGAGATGAGCAGTTCTTC
CDR3aa: CASSPWGDEQFF

v_gene: TRBV28
d_gene: TRBD1
j_gene: TRBJ1-1
abundance: few
CDR3nt: TGTGCCAGCAGTTTCGACAGGGTGGGCACTGAAGCTTTCTTT
CDR3aa: CASSFDRVGTEAFF

v_gene: TRBV27
d_gene: -
j_gene: TRBJ1-5
abundance: -
CDR3nt: TGTGCCAGCAGTTGGGACAGCAATCAGCCCCAGCATTTT
CDR3aa: CASSWDSNQPQHF

v_gene: TRBV7-9
d_gene: -
j_gene: TRBJ1-1
abundance: -
CDR3nt: TGTGCCAGCAGCTTAGGAGGTTTGAACACTGAAGCTTTCTTT
CDR3aa: CASSLGGLNTEAFF

v_gene: TRBV5-4
d_gene: TRBD2
j_gene: TRBJ2-5
abundance: -
CDR3nt: TGTGCCAGCAGCACAGCCTTAGCGGGGGGTGAGACCCAGTACTTC
CDR3aa: CASSTALAGGETQYF

v_gene: TRBV6-5
d_gene: -
j_gene: TRBJ1-1
abundance: -
CDR3nt: TGTGCCAGCAGTTACTCTTGGGCAGGCCTTGAAGCTTTCTTT
CDR3aa: CASSYSWAGLEAFF

v_gene: TRBV28
d_gene: -
j_gene: TRBJ2-3
abundance: -
CDR3nt: TGTGCCAGCAGTGCGATCACAGATACGCAGTATTTT
CDR3aa: CASSAITDTQYF

v_gene: TRBV6-5
d_gene: -
j_gene: TRBJ1-3
abundance: -
CDR3nt: TGTGCCAGCAGTTACAATCTTTTGGGTTCTGAAAACACCATATATTTT
CDR3aa: CASSYNLLGSENTIYF

v_gene: TRBV5-4
d_gene: -
j_gene: TRBJ2-5
abundance: -
CDR3nt: TGTGCCAGCAGCTTGGCAGGGTCCCAAGAGACCCAGTACTTC
CDR3aa: CASSLAGSQETQYF

v_gene: TRBV27
d_gene: -
j_gene: TRBJ1-5
abundance: -
CDR3nt: TGTGCCAGCAGTTTAGAGGGGGTTGGGAATCAGCCCCAGCATTTT
CDR3aa: CASSLEGVGNQPQHF

v_gene: TRBV4-1
d_gene: -
j_gene: TRBJ1-1
abundance: -
CDR3nt: TGCGCCAGCAGCTTACAGGGCGGAGACACTGAAGCTTTCTTT
CDR3aa: CASSLQGGDTEAFF

v_gene: TRBV2
d_gene: -
j_gene: TRBJ2-2
abundance: -
CDR3nt: TGTGCCAGCAGTGAACGGAGGGGCACCGGGGAGCTGTTTTTT
CDR3aa: CASSERRGTGELFF

v_gene: TRBV10-3
d_gene: -
j_gene: TRBJ2-2
abundance: -
CDR3nt: TGTGCCATCAGTAATCAGGGGTCAACCGGGGAGCTGTTTTTT
CDR3aa: CAISNQGSTGELFF

v_gene: TRBV2
d_gene: -
j_gene: TRBJ2-4
abundance: -
CDR3nt: TGTGCCAGCAGCGGGGACGGGGCGGCCAAAAACATTCAGTACTTC
CDR3aa: CASSGDGAAKNIQYF

v_gene: TRBV6-5
d_gene: -
j_gene: TRBJ1-1
abundance: -
CDR3nt: TGTGCCAGCAGTTTGGGGCCCGACCCCCCTGAAGCTTTCTTT
CDR3aa: CASSLGPDPPEAFF

v_gene: TRBV6-5
d_gene: -
j_gene: TRBJ1-2
abundance: -
CDR3nt: TGTGCCAGCAGTTACGGTCCCACGGGGGGCTACACCTTC
CDR3aa: CASSYGPTGGYTF

v_gene: TRBV28
d_gene: -
j_gene: TRBJ1-1
abundance: -
CDR3nt: TGTGCCAGCAGTACCGAAACGCCCATTGAAGCTTTCTTT
CDR3aa: CASSTETPIEAFF

v_gene: TRBV28
d_gene: TRBD1
j_gene: TRBJ2-2
abundance: -
CDR3nt: TGTGCCAGCAGTTTATATCGACAGGGGGCCGGGGAGCTGTTTTTT
CDR3aa: CASSLYRQGAGELFF

v_gene: TRBV27
d_gene: -
j_gene: TRBJ1-2
abundance: -
CDR3nt: TGTGCCAGCAGTTTCCAGGCGGTCGGCTATGGCTACACCTTC
CDR3aa: CASSFQAVGYGYTF

v_gene: TRBV10-3
d_gene: -
j_gene: TRBJ2-3
abundance: -
CDR3nt: TGTGCCATCAGGACAGGTAGCACAGATACGCAGTATTTT
CDR3aa: CAIRTGSTDTQYF

v_gene: TRBV11-2
d_gene: -
j_gene: TRBJ1-2
abundance: -
CDR3nt: TGTGCCAGCAGCGCAACGGGGGGATTTGGCTACACCTTC
CDR3aa: CASSATGGFGYTF